This entry concerns a single T cell receptor (beta chain). Different DNA sequences within this sample yield the same CDR3. It was with 60 Vbeta and 13 Jbeta primers that the PCR ran. Data came from immunoSEQ multiplex PCR; TCRdb stores just in-frame clones and leaves some out. The sample consists of roughly 200,000 clones, approximately 82% of them appearing once. This entry is derived from a study of cytomegalovirus exposure and HLA in healthy donors. With V trimmed by 0 bases and J by 4 bases, 4 bases remained unmatched. Germline CDR1 and CDR2: SGHRS and YFSETQ. This CDR3 region has 15 residues. V is TRBV5-1 and J is TRBJ2-1; 7 nucleotides agree with TRBD2. The sequence came from a middle-aged woman in good health and CMV-seronegative. Sample: PBMCs. The CDR3 DNA follows: TGCGCCAGCAGCTTGGGGCTAGCGGATTACAATGAGCAGTTCTTC. Its protein is CASSLGLADYNEQFF.